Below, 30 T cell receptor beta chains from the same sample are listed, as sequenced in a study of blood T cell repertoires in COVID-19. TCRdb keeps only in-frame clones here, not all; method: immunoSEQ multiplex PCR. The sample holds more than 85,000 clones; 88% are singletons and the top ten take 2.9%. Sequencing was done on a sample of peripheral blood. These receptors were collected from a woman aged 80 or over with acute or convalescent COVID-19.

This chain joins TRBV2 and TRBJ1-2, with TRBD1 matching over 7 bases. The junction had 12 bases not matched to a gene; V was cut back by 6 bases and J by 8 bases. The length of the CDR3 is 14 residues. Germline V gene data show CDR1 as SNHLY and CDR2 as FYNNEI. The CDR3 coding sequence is TGTGCCAGCAGAGGGGACAGTGGGGAATTGGGCTACACCTTC. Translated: CASRGDSGELGYTF.

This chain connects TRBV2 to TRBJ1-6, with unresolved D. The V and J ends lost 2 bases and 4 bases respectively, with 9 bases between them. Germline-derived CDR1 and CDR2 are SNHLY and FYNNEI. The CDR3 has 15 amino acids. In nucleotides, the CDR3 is TGTGCCAGCAGTGAATCGGGGATATATAATTCACCCCTCCACTTT. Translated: CASSESGIYNSPLHF.

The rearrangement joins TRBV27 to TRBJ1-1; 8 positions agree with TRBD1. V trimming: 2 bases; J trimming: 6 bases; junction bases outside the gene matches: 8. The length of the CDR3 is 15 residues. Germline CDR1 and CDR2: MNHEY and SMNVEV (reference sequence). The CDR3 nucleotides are TGTGCCAGCAGTTTACTACAGGGGGGGATCTCTGAAGCTTTCTTT. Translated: CASSLLQGGISEAFF.

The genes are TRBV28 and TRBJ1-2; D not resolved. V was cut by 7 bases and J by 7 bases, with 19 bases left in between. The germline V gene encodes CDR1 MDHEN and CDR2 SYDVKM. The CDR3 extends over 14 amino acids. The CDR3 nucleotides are TGTGCCAGCACGCTCGACGGTCTTGGGAGTGGCTACACCTTC. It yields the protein CASTLDGLGSGYTF.

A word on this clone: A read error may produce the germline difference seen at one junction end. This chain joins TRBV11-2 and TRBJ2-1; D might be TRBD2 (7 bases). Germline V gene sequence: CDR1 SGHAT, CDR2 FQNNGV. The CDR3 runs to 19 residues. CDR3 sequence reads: CASCLRGTRGGGSYNEQFF. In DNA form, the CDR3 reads TGTGCCAGCTGCTTGAGGGGGACTCGCGGGGGAGGCTCCTACAATGAGCAGTTCTTC.

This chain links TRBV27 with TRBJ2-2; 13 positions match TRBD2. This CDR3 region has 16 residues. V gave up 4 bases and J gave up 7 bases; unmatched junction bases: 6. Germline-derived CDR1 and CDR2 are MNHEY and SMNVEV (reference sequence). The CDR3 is CASSSRLAGGIGELFF. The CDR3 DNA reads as TGTGCCAGCAGTTCAAGACTAGCGGGGGGTATCGGGGAGCTGTTTTTT.

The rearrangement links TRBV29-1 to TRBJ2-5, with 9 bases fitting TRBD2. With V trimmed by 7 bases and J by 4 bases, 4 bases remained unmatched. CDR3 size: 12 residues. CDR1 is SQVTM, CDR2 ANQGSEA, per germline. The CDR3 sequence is CSAKTSGETQYF. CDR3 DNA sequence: TGCAGCGCTAAGACTAGCGGAGAGACCCAGTACTTC.

CDR3 sequence reads: CASSPAGYSYNEQFF. CDR3 nucleotide sequence: TGTGCCAGCTCACCGGCGGGGTACTCCTACAATGAGCAGTTCTTC. V usage is TRBV18 and J usage is TRBJ2-1, with D possibly TRBD2 on 6 matching bases. CDR3 length: 15 residues. The germline V and J ends were trimmed by 3 bases and 0 bases, with 9 bases remaining between them. Germline CDR1 KGHSH, CDR2 LQKENI.

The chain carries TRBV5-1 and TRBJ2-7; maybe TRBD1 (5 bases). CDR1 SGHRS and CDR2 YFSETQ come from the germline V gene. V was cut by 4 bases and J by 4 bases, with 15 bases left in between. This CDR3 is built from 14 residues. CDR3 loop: CASSAQGRVYEQYF. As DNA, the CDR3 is TGCGCCAGCAGCGCCCAGGGAAGGGTGTACGAGCAGTACTTC.

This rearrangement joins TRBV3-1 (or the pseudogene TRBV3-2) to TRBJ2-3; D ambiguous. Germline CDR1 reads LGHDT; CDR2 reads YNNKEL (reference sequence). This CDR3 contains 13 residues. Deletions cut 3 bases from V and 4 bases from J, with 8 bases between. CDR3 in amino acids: CASSQFVSDTQYF. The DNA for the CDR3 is TGTGCCAGCAGCCAGTTTGTCTCAGATACGCAGTATTTT.

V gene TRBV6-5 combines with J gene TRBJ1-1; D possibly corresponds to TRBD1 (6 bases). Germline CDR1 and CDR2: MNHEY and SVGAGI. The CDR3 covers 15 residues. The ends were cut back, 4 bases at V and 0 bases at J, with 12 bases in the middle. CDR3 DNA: TGTGCCAGCAGTTTTTCAGGGGTTCTGAACACTGAAGCTTTCTTT. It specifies CASSFSGVLNTEAFF.

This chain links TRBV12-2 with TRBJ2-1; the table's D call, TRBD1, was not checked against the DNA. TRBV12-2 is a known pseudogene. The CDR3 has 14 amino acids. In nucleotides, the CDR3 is TGTGCAAGTCGCTTAGGAAACAGGGGCAATGAGCAGTTCTTC. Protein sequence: CASRLGNRGNEQFF.

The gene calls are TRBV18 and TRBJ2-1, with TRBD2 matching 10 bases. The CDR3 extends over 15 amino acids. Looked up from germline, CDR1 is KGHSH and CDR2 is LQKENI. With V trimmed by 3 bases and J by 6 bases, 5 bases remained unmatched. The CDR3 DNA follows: TGTGCCAGCTCACCCGGCCTAGCGGGAGCCAATGAGCAGTTCTTC. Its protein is CASSPGLAGANEQFF.

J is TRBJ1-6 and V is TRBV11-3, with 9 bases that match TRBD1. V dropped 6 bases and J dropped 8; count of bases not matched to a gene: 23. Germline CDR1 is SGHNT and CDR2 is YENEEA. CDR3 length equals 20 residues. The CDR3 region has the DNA TGTGCCAGCAGTCTACGGCCGGGACAGGGCAACGTGGGGGTACATTCACCCCTCCACTTT. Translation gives CASSLRPGQGNVGVHSPLHF.

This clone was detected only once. The CDR3 DNA reads as TGCGCCAGCAGCTTGGAAGGGGTTTCACCCCTCCACTTT. Protein sequence: CASSLEGVSPLHF. This chain uses TRBV5-1 with TRBJ1-6, with D possibly TRBD1 on 5 matching bases. Germline V lookup: CDR1 SGHRS, CDR2 YFSETQ. V lost 0 bases, J lost 9 bases, and 7 bases lay in between. This CDR3 comprises 13 residues. The full variable domain, completed using reference TRBV5-1 and TRBJ1-6, is KAGVTQTPRYLIKTRGQQVTLSCSPISGHRSVSWYQQTPGQGLQFLFEYFSETQRNKGNFPGRFSGRQFSNSRSEMNVSTLELGDSALYLCASSLEGVSPLHFGNGTRLTVT.

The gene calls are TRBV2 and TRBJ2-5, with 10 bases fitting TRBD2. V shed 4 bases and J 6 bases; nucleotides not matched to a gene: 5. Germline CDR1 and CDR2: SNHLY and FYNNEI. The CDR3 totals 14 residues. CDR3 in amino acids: CASSVSSGRQTQYF. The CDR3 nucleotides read TGTGCCAGCAGTGTCTCTAGCGGGAGACAGACCCAGTACTTC.

CDR3 coding DNA: TGTGCCAGCAGCCCCTCCCCAGGATCTAACTATGGCTACACCTTC. Protein product: CASSPSPGSNYGYTF. This chain uses TRBV13 with TRBJ1-2; D uncertain. Trimming removed 5 bases from V and 0 bases from J, with 13 bases in between. This CDR3 is 15 amino acids long. Germline CDR1 and CDR2: PRHDT and FYEKMQ (reference sequence).

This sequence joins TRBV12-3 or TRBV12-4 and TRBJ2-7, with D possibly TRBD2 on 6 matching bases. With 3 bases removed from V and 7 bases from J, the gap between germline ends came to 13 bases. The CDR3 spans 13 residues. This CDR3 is CASSFRGGDEQYF. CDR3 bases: TGTGCCAGCAGTTTTCGAGGCGGGGATGAGCAGTACTTC.

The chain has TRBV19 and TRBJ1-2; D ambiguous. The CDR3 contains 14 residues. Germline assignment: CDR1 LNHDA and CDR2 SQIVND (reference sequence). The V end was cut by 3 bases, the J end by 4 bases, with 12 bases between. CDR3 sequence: CASSIGQAIYGYTF. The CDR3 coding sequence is TGTGCCAGTAGTATTGGTCAGGCTATCTATGGCTACACCTTC. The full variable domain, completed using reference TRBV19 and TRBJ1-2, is DGGITQSPKYLFRKEGQNVTLSCEQNLNHDAMYWYRQDPGQGLRLIYYSQIVNDFQKGDIAEGYSVSREKKESFPLTVTSAQKNPTAFYLCASSIGQAIYGYTFGSGTRLTVV.

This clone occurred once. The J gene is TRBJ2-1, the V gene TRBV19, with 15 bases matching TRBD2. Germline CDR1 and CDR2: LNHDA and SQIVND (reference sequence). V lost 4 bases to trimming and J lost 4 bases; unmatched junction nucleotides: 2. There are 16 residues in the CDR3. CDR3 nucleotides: TGTGCCAGTAGTAAGGGACTAGCGGGGGGATACAATGAGCAGTTCTTC. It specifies CASSKGLAGGYNEQFF.

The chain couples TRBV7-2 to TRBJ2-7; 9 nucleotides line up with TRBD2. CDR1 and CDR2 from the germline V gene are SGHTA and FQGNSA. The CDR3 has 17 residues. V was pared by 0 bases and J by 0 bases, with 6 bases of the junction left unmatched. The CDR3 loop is CASSLAGSSGASYEQYF. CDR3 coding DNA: TGTGCCAGCAGCTTAGCGGGGTCTAGCGGGGCCTCCTACGAGCAGTACTTC.

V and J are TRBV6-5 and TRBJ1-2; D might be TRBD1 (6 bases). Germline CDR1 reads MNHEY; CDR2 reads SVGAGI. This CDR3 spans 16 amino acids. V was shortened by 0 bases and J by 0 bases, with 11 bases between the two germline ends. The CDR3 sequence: CASSYSGQLPNYGYTF. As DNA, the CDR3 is TGTGCCAGCAGTTACTCCGGACAGTTACCTAACTATGGCTACACCTTC.

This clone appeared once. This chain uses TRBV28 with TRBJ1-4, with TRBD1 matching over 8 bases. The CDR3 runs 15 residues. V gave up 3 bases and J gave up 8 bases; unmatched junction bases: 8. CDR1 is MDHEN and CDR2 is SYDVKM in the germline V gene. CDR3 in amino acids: CASSFPPGTGEKLFF. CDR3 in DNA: TGTGCCAGCAGTTTCCCGCCAGGGACAGGAGAAAAACTGTTTTTT.

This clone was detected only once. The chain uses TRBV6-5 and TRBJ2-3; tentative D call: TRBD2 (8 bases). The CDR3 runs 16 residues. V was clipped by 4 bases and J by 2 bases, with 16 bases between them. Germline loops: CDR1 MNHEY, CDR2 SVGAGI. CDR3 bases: TGTGCCAGCAGTTTAAGCGGGGGACAGCTCACAGATACGCAGTATTTT. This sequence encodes CASSLSGGQLTDTQYF.

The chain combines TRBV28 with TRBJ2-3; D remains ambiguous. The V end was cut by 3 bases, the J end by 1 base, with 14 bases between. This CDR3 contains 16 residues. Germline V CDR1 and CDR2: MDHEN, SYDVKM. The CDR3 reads CASSFPMRLGTDTQYF. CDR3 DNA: TGTGCCAGCAGTTTCCCGATGCGTCTCGGCACAGATACGCAGTATTTT.

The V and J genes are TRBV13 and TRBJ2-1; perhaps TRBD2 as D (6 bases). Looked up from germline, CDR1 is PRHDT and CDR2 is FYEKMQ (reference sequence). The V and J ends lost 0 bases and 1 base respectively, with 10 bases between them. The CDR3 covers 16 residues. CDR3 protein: CASSLGLGTSYNEQFF. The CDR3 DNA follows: TGTGCCAGCAGCTTAGGCCTGGGGACTTCCTACAATGAGCAGTTCTTC.

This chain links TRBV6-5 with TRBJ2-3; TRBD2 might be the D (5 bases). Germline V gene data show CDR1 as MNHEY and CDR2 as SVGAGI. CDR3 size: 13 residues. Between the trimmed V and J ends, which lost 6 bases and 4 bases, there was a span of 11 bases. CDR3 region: CASSSGKPDTQYF. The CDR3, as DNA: TGTGCCAGCAGCTCCGGGAAGCCAGATACGCAGTATTTT.

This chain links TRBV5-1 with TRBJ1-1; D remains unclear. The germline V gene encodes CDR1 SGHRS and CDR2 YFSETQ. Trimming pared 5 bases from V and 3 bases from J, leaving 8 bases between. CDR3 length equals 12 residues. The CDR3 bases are TGCGCCAGCAGGGAGGGTTACACTGAAGCTTTCTTT. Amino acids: CASREGYTEAFF. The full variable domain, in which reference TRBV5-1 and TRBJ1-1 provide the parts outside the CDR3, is KAGVTQTPRYLIKTRGQQVTLSCSPISGHRSVSWYQQTPGQGLQFLFEYFSETQRNKGNFPGRFSGRQFSNSRSEMNVSTLELGDSALYLCASREGYTEAFFGQGTRLTVV.

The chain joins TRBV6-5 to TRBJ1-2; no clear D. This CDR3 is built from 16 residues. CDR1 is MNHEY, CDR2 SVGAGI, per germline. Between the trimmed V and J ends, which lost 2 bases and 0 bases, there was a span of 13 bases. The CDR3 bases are TGTGCCAGCAGTTACGACATGGGGAGAGCTAACTATGGCTACACCTTC. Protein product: CASSYDMGRANYGYTF.

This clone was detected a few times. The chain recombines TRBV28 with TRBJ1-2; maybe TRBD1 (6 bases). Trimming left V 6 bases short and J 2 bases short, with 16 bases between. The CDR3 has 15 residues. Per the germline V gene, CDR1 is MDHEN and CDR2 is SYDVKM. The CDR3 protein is CASSPTRGLNYGYTF. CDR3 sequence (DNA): TGTGCCAGCAGCCCGACCAGGGGCCTAAACTATGGCTACACCTTC.